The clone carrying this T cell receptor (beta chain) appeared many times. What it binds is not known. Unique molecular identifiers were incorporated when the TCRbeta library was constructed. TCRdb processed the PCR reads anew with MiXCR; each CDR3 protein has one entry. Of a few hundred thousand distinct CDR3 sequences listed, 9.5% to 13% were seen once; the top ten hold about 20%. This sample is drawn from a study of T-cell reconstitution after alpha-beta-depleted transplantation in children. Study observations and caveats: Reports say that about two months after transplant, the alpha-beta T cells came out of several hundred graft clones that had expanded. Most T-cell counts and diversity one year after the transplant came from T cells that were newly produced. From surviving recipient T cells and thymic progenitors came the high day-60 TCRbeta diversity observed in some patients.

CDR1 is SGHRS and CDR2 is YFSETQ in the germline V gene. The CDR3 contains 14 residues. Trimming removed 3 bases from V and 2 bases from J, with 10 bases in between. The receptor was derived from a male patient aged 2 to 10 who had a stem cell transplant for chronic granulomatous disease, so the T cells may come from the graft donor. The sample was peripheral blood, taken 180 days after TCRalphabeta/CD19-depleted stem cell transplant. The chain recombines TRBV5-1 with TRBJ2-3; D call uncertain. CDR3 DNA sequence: TGCGCCAGCAGCTCTCACGGGCCCACAGATACGCAGTATTTT. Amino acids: CASSSHGPTDTQYF.